The 12 T cell receptor beta chains presented below share a single source sample, sequenced in a study of CD8+ T cells in alopecia areata. After isolation, RNA underwent reverse transcription to generate cDNA as the sequencing template. Using immunoSEQ multiplex PCR, the repertoire was profiled, and TCRdb retains in-frame clones only, with some absent. The sample gives 100,000 to 150,000 clones, 40% to 55% of which show up once; approximately 10% is in the top ten. Sequencing used NKG2D-low CD8+ T cells sorted from blood. These receptors came from a human donor with alopecia areata.

The chain carries TRBV20-1 and TRBJ2-7; D gene unclear. Germline values: CDR1 DFQATT, CDR2 SNEGSKA (reference sequence). This CDR3 is 11 amino acids long. Deletions cut 6 bases from V and 4 bases from J, with 10 bases between. This CDR3 is CSAPWGYEQYF. CDR3 sequence (DNA): TGCAGTGCCCCCTGGGGTTACGAGCAGTACTTC.

CDR3 sequence: CASRETPGANVLTF. CDR3 sequence (DNA): TGTGCCAGCAGGGAAACCCCTGGGGCCAACGTCCTGACTTTC. The chain couples TRBV2 to TRBJ2-6; unclear D gene. The CDR3 runs to 14 residues. Deletions cut 6 bases from V and 2 bases from J, with 8 bases between. Germline-derived CDR1 and CDR2 are SNHLY and FYNNEI. Full variable domain (remainder filled in from reference TRBV2 and TRBJ2-6): EPEVTQTPSHQVTQMGQEVILRCVPISNHLYFYWYRQILGQKVEFLVSFYNNEISEKSEIFDDQFSVERPDGSNFTLKIRSTKLEDSAMYFCASRETPGANVLTFGAGSRLTVL.

V is TRBV4-2 and J is TRBJ2-7, with D hard to call. Germline V gives CDR1 LGHNA, CDR2 YNFKEQ. The CDR3 length is 13 residues. Trimming pared 2 bases from V and 3 bases from J, leaving 8 bases between. CDR3: CASSQLTHYEQYF. CDR3 nucleotides: TGTGCCAGCAGCCAATTGACCCACTACGAGCAGTACTTC.

The gene calls are TRBV29-1 and TRBJ2-7, with D perhaps TRBD1 (5 bases). The germline gives CDR1 SQVTM, CDR2 ANQGSEA. The CDR3 contains 13 residues. The V and J ends lost 5 bases and 2 bases respectively, with 13 bases between them. The CDR3 sequence: CSVTITGTYEQYF. As DNA, the CDR3 is TGCAGCGTTACTATCACAGGTACCTACGAGCAGTACTTC.

The chain uses TRBV29-1 and TRBJ2-2; D may be TRBD1 (7 bases). From germline, CDR1 is SQVTM and CDR2 ANQGSEA. The CDR3 extends over 13 amino acids. The ends were cut back, 8 bases at V and 3 bases at J, with 13 bases in the middle. CDR3 in DNA: TGCAGCCTCAGGGGGGAGGACACCGGGGAGCTGTTTTTT. Residues: CSLRGEDTGELFF.

V gene TRBV30 combines with J gene TRBJ2-7; D is uncertain. Per germline, CDR1 GTSNPN and CDR2 SVGIG (reference sequence). CDR3 size: 13 residues. Trimming took 0 bases from V and 2 from J, leaving 8 bases between them. CDR3 residues: CAWSVASPYEQYF. The CDR3 coding sequence is TGTGCCTGGAGTGTAGCCTCCCCCTACGAGCAGTACTTC.

This clone was seen a few times. The chain links TRBV29-1 to TRBJ2-3; 11 nucleotides match TRBD2. Germline values: CDR1 SQVTM, CDR2 ANQGSEA. The CDR3 length is 15 residues. V dropped 4 bases and J dropped 6; count of bases not matched to a gene: 9. CDR3 sequence reads: CSVAPTSGMADTQYF. CDR3 nucleotide sequence: TGCAGCGTTGCCCCGACTAGCGGGATGGCCGATACGCAGTATTTT.

This clone was counted between two and nine times. The chain uses TRBV5-1 and TRBJ2-1, with 9 positions matching TRBD2. This CDR3 has 14 residues. Germline values: CDR1 SGHRS, CDR2 YFSETQ. The V gene end was trimmed by 3 bases and the J gene end by 8 bases; junction bases not matched to a gene: 6. CDR3 coding DNA: TGCGCCAGCAGCTCCCTGGCTAGCGGGGATGAGCAGTTCTTC. It specifies CASSSLASGDEQFF.

This clone was picked up a small number of times. The chain carries TRBV29-1 and TRBJ1-1, with no clear D. The CDR3 covers 11 residues. V lost 3 bases, J lost 5 bases, and 7 bases lay in between. Per the germline V gene, CDR1 is SQVTM and CDR2 is ANQGSEA. DNA for the CDR3: TGCAGCGTTGATAGGGTGACTGAAGCTTTCTTT. Its protein product is CSVDRVTEAFF.

The chain carries TRBV7-2 and TRBJ2-1; D call uncertain. Germline V gives CDR1 SGHTA, CDR2 FQGNSA. The CDR3 has 16 residues. V lost 11 bases and J lost 6, with 26 bases in between. CDR3 amino acids: CAGLGVPGSLGNEQFF. In DNA, the CDR3 is TGTGCCGGTCTTGGGGTCCCTGGATCTCTCGGCAATGAGCAGTTCTTC.

The V call is TRBV9, the J call TRBJ2-3; D is possibly TRBD1 or TRBD2 (5 bases each). The V and J ends lost 1 base and 0 bases respectively, with 18 bases between them. The germline CDR1 and CDR2 sequences are SGDLS and YYNGEE. CDR3 length: 18 amino acids. This CDR3 reads CASSVKVGTASSTDTQYF. In DNA form, the CDR3 reads TGTGCCAGCAGCGTAAAGGTGGGGACGGCCTCAAGCACAGATACGCAGTATTTT.

The CDR3 sequence is CASSLEYGGETQYF. CDR3 coding DNA: TGTGCCAGCAGCTTAGAATACGGTGGGGAGACCCAGTACTTC. The gene calls are TRBV11-2 and TRBJ2-5, with no clear D. The CDR3 is 14 residues long. Trimming pared 0 bases from V and 5 bases from J, leaving 10 bases between. Looked up from germline, CDR1 is SGHAT and CDR2 is FQNNGV.